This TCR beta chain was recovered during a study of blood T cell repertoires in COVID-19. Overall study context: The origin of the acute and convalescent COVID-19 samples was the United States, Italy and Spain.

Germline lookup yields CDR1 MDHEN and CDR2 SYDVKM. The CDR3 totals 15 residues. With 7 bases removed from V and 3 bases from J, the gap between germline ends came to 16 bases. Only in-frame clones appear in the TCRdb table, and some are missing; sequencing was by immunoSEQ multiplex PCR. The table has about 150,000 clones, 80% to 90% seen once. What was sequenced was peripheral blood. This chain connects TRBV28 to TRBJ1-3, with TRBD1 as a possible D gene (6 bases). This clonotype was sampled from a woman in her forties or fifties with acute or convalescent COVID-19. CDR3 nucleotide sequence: TGTGCCAGCAACCCCCCAGGGGCAGGTGGAAACACCATATATTTT. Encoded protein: CASNPPGAGGNTIYF.